Below, 28 T cell receptor beta chains from the same sample are listed, as sequenced in a study of T cell responses to AZD1222 COVID-19 vaccine. TCRdb keeps only in-frame clones here, not all; method: immunoSEQ multiplex PCR. The sample gives around 110,000 clones, 65% to 85% of which show up once; approximately 10% is in the top ten. The sequencing used peripheral blood, collected on day 0 of AZD1222 vaccination. The origin of the receptors is an adult in good health.

In DNA, the CDR3 is TGTGCCAGCAGTTTCGTCTCCGGGACGTCCTACGAGCAGTACTTC. Residues: CASSFVSGTSYEQYF. The chain is built from TRBV28 and TRBJ2-7; the D call may be TRBD1 or TRBD2 (5 bases each). CDR3 size: 15 residues. The V end lost 3 bases, the J end lost 1 base, and 13 bases lay between the germline ends. Germline-derived CDR1 and CDR2 are MDHEN and SYDVKM. Looking up the rest from reference TRBV28 and TRBJ2-7 gives the full variable domain: DVKVTQSSRYLVKRTGEKVFLECVQDMDHENMFWYRQDPGLGLRLIYFSYDVKMKEKGDIPEGYSVSREKKERFSLILESASTNQTSMYLCASSFVSGTSYEQYFGPGTRLTVT.

This clone has at least ten counts. This chain links TRBV19 with TRBJ1-2, with a possible D match to TRBD1 (5 bases). The CDR3 totals 13 residues. V lost 4 bases and J lost 4, with 10 bases in between. CDR1 and CDR2 from the germline V gene are LNHDA and SQIVND (reference sequence). In DNA form, the CDR3 reads TGTGCCAGTAGTACGACAGCACTCTATGGCTACACCTTC. Translation gives CASSTTALYGYTF.

The V gene is TRBV6-1, the J gene TRBJ2-5; a weak D match, TRBD1 (7 bases). This CDR3 contains 15 residues. V was shortened by 2 bases and J by 1 base, with 11 bases between the two germline ends. CDR1 and CDR2 (germline): MNHNS, SASEGT. As DNA, the CDR3 is TGTGCCAGCAGTGAACAGGGGGGTGCCCAAGAGACCCAGTACTTC. Protein: CASSEQGGAQETQYF.

The V call is TRBV7-2, the J call TRBJ2-2; 7 nucleotides match TRBD1. Germline CDR1 and CDR2: SGHTA and FQGNSA. CDR3 length: 15 residues. V dropped 1 base and J dropped 7; count of bases not matched to a gene: 6. CDR3 residues: CASSLVTGSSGELFF. The DNA of the CDR3 is TGTGCCAGCAGCTTAGTGACAGGGAGTAGCGGGGAGCTGTTTTTT.

V usage is TRBV19 and J usage is TRBJ1-6; D gene unclear. The germline V and J ends were trimmed by 5 bases and 11 bases, with 10 bases remaining between them. Germline V gene lookup returns CDR1 LNHDA and CDR2 SQIVND (reference sequence). CDR3 length: 12 amino acids. CDR3 DNA: TGTGCCAGTAGTCCCCGCGATCCACCCCTCCACTTT. Protein product: CASSPRDPPLHF.

In this sample, this clone turned up once. The rearrangement links TRBV18 to TRBJ2-7, with 8 bases identical to TRBD2. Germline-derived CDR1 and CDR2 are KGHSH and LQKENI. The CDR3 extends over 15 amino acids. Trimming took 0 bases from V and 5 from J; bases not matched to a gene: 6. The CDR3 DNA follows: TGTGCCAGCTCACCACCCGCCGCGGGAGGCGACGAGCAGTACTTC. Its translation is CASSPPAAGGDEQYF.

The rearrangement links TRBV19 to TRBJ2-7; TRBD2 agrees at 7 bases. Germline CDR1 LNHDA, CDR2 SQIVND (reference sequence). V was clipped by 3 bases and J by 3 bases; unmatched bases: 8. The CDR3 covers 15 residues. In nucleotides, the CDR3 is TGTGCCAGTAGTATCTGGGCTAGCGGAAACTACGAGCAGTACTTC. Its translation: CASSIWASGNYEQYF.

The chain has TRBV19 and TRBJ2-1, with D maybe TRBD1 (5 bases). Germline V gene lookup returns CDR1 LNHDA and CDR2 SQIVND (reference sequence). V lost 3 bases and J 2 bases, leaving 11 bases between the germline ends. There are 15 residues in the CDR3. Here the CDR3 DNA reads TGTGCCAGTAGTATGAGTGGGGCCGCCTACAATGAGCAGTTCTTC. It translates to CASSMSGAAYNEQFF.

This chain links TRBV24-1 with TRBJ1-5, with TRBD1 identical over 9 bases. Germline CDR1 KGHDR, CDR2 SFDVKD. The CDR3 consists of 15 residues. V was clipped by 4 bases and J by 4 bases; unmatched bases: 4. The CDR3 region is CATSERQGGNQPQHF. The CDR3 DNA follows: TGTGCCACCAGTGAGAGACAGGGGGGGAATCAGCCCCAGCATTTT.

The CDR3: CASSVVRGGYTF. The CDR3 DNA is TGTGCCAGCAGCGTAGTGCGTGGCGGCTACACCTTC. This chain joins TRBV9 and TRBJ1-2; D remains unclear. The germline gives CDR1 SGDLS, CDR2 YYNGEE. This CDR3 contains 12 residues. The V end was cut by 0 bases, the J end by 8 bases, with 8 bases between.

The chain joins TRBV19 to TRBJ2-7; 10 bases match TRBD2. J lost 3 bases, V lost 2 bases, and 4 bases had no gene match. This CDR3 has 15 amino acids. The germline CDR1 and CDR2 sequences are LNHDA and SQIVND (reference sequence). This CDR3 reads CASSISASGSYEQYF. The CDR3 coding sequence is TGTGCCAGTAGTATATCGGCTAGCGGGAGCTACGAGCAGTACTTC.

The CDR3 nucleotides read TGTGCCAGCAATGGCAGAGAGAACACCGGGGAGCTGTTTTTT. Translating gives CASNGRENTGELFF. The rearrangement joins TRBV28 to TRBJ2-2; D unresolved. The germline V gene encodes CDR1 MDHEN and CDR2 SYDVKM. V lost 7 bases and J lost 1, with 10 bases in between. This CDR3 is 14 amino acids long.

V is TRBV27 and J is TRBJ1-6; D not resolved. Trimming took 3 bases from V and 7 from J, leaving 7 bases between them. This CDR3 region has 13 residues. Germline values: CDR1 MNHEY, CDR2 SMNVEV (reference sequence). The CDR3, as DNA: TGTGCCAGCAGTTTTGTTCAGAATTCACCCCTCCACTTT. Translation: CASSFVQNSPLHF.

This rearrangement joins TRBV6-5 to TRBJ2-7, with 7 bases fitting TRBD1. This CDR3 is built from 13 residues. V lost 6 bases, J lost 5 bases, and 7 bases stayed unmatched. Germline CDR1 and CDR2: MNHEY and SVGAGI. The CDR3 loop is CASRPQGWDEQYF. As DNA, the CDR3 is TGTGCCAGCAGGCCACAGGGGTGGGACGAGCAGTACTTC.

V is TRBV9 and J is TRBJ2-3, with D perhaps TRBD1 (6 bases). The length of the CDR3 is 15 residues. Between the trimmed V and J ends, which lost 0 bases and 5 bases, there was a span of 13 bases. Germline lookup yields CDR1 SGDLS and CDR2 YYNGEE. CDR3 nucleotide sequence: TGTGCCAGCAGCGTAGAGCGAGGGGGTCGAGATACGCAGTATTTT. Translation gives CASSVERGGRDTQYF.

V and J are TRBV4-2 and TRBJ2-2, with 8 bases fitting TRBD1. The germline V gene has CDR1 LGHNA and CDR2 YNFKEQ. The CDR3 runs to 15 residues. Trimming cost V 4 bases and J 7 bases; bases outside gene matches: 8. The chain's CDR3 is CASSRVTGEDGELFF. The CDR3, as DNA: TGTGCCAGCAGCCGCGTGACAGGGGAGGACGGGGAGCTGTTTTTT.

The chain combines TRBV3-1 (or the pseudogene TRBV3-2) with TRBJ2-7; possibly TRBD1 for D (7 bases). The germline V gene encodes CDR1 LGHDT and CDR2 YNNKEL (reference sequence). Deletions cut 4 bases from V and 7 bases from J, with 11 bases between. The CDR3 consists of 12 residues. The CDR3 reads CASSPGGQEQYF. The DNA of the CDR3 is TGTGCCAGCAGCCCAGGGGGGCAAGAGCAGTACTTC.

The chain recombines TRBV2 with TRBJ2-2; 7 bases line up with TRBD1. The V gene end was trimmed by 10 bases and the J gene end by 1 base; junction bases not matched to a gene: 3. Germline V gene lookup returns CDR1 SNHLY and CDR2 FYNNEI. This CDR3 has 13 amino acids. CDR3 amino acids: CAKQGLNTGELFF. In DNA form, the CDR3 reads TGTGCCAAACAGGGGTTGAACACCGGGGAGCTGTTTTTT.

This chain uses TRBV6-6 with TRBJ2-1; no firm D call. V lost 4 bases to trimming and J lost 4 bases, with 14 bases between them. Germline-derived CDR1 and CDR2 are MNHNY and SVGAGI (reference sequence). This CDR3 contains 15 residues. This CDR3 reads CASSSHVLDYNEQFF. The CDR3 coding sequence is TGTGCCAGCAGTTCCCACGTTCTTGATTACAATGAGCAGTTCTTC.

The rearrangement links TRBV28 to TRBJ1-6; TRBD1 matches at 8 bases. Unmatched junction bases numbered 16, after V lost 5 bases and J lost 10 bases. Germline V gene sequence: CDR1 MDHEN, CDR2 SYDVKM. The CDR3 runs 17 residues. Written as DNA, the CDR3 is TGTGCCAGCAGTAGCGGACAGGGAACCGCGGGACCCTCACCCCTCCACTTT. As protein: CASSSGQGTAGPSPLHF.

This clone was seen a few times. Different DNA sequences within this sample yield the same CDR3. CDR3 region: CASSQGGGVNSPLHF. The CDR3 DNA sequence: TGTGCCAGCAGCCAAGGAGGAGGGGTCAATTCACCCCTCCACTTT. The V call is TRBV3-1 (or the pseudogene TRBV3-2), the J call TRBJ1-6, with a possible D match to TRBD1 (5 bases). Between the trimmed V and J ends, which lost 1 base and 7 bases, there was a span of 11 bases. This CDR3 has 15 residues. The germline V gene has CDR1 LGHDT and CDR2 YNNKEL (reference sequence).

The chain has TRBV5-5 and TRBJ1-3; D is perhaps TRBD1 (5 bases). Germline CDR1 reads SGHKS; CDR2 reads YYEKEE (reference sequence). The length of the CDR3 is 14 residues. Deletions cut 5 bases from V and 0 bases from J, with 9 bases between. CDR3: CASRPDTSGNTIYF. In DNA, the CDR3 is TGTGCCAGCAGGCCGGACACCTCTGGAAACACCATATATTTT. The full variable domain, completed using reference TRBV5-5 and TRBJ1-3, is DAGVTQSPTHLIKTRGQQVTLRCSPISGHKSVSWYQQVLGQGPQFIFQYYEKEERGRGNFPDRFSARQFPNYSSELNVNALLLGDSALYLCASRPDTSGNTIYFGEGSWLTVV.

The rearrangement links TRBV12-3 or TRBV12-4 to TRBJ2-2, with D unresolved. This CDR3 contains 13 residues. V was pared by 6 bases and J by 5 bases, with 10 bases between. CDR3 sequence: CASRIQETGELFF. The CDR3 DNA is TGTGCCAGCAGGATTCAGGAGACCGGGGAGCTGTTTTTT.

The chain employs TRBV11-1 and TRBJ2-2; no clear D. CDR1 is SGHAT and CDR2 is FQDESV in the germline V gene (reference sequence). Trimming cost V 2 bases and J 5 bases, with 9 bases left between them. The CDR3 consists of 14 residues. The DNA of the CDR3 is TGTGCCAGCAGCTTAAGGTGGCAGACCGGGGAGCTGTTTTTT. It specifies CASSLRWQTGELFF.

The chain employs TRBV7-6 and TRBJ1-1, with TRBD1 matching over 7 bases. Trimming at V came to 4 bases and at J to 5 bases, leaving 7 bases not matched to a gene. The V gene's germline CDR1 is SGHVS and CDR2 FNYEAQ. This CDR3 region has 14 residues. CDR3 sequence: CASSSGPGGTEAFF. The CDR3 DNA reads TGTGCCAGCAGCTCAGGGCCAGGGGGGACTGAAGCTTTCTTT.

V usage is TRBV28 and J usage is TRBJ2-1; TRBD2 aligns across 7 bases. J gave up 0 bases and V 10 bases, and 3 bases lay outside the gene matches. This CDR3 has 13 residues. The V gene's germline CDR1 is MDHEN and CDR2 SYDVKM. The CDR3 loop reads CAIKRGSYNEQFF. The CDR3 nucleotides are TGTGCCATAAAGCGGGGCTCCTACAATGAGCAGTTCTTC.

The chain is built from TRBV30 and TRBJ1-3, with D perhaps TRBD1 (5 bases). The V gene lost 4 bases and the J gene lost 4 bases, with 11 bases spanning the gap. The CDR3 is made up of 13 amino acids. Germline CDR1 GTSNPN, CDR2 SVGIG (reference sequence). Here the CDR3 reads CAWKWSGGNTIYF. In DNA form, the CDR3 reads TGTGCCTGGAAATGGTCAGGGGGAAACACCATATATTTT.

CDR3 sequence reads: CASTRPGPNYGYTF. The CDR3 region has the DNA TGTGCCAGCACCCGTCCCGGGCCTAACTATGGCTACACCTTC. This chain connects TRBV28 to TRBJ1-2; no reliable D call. Germline V gives CDR1 MDHEN, CDR2 SYDVKM. This CDR3 is 14 amino acids long. Trimming took 7 bases from V and 0 from J, leaving 12 bases between them.